The following is a T cell receptor (beta chain) sequence with its context. Authors' data handling: By means of reference gene primer amplification, nucleated cell counts were estimated. The data were produced by immunoSEQ multiplex PCR, yet TCRdb's version contains in-frame clones alone and is incomplete. V, J and clone size are taken as reported in that table, and D and trimming were inferred from the DNA itself. The sample carries fewer than 600,000 clones, 89% recorded once. This record belongs to a study of blood T cell repertoires in COVID-19. Study details: Italy, Spain and the United States were the sources of the convalescent and acute COVID-19 samples. Sources were T cells, B-cell-depleted T cells, or PBMCs; the material itself was cDNA or gDNA.

The CDR3 consists of 15 residues. The ends were cut back, 4 bases at V and 6 bases at J, with 16 bases in the middle. Germline-derived CDR1 and CDR2 are MGHRA and YSYEKL. The chain uses TRBV4-1 and TRBJ1-5; D is possibly TRBD1 (5 bases). The origin of this receptor is a man aged 18 to 29 with COVID-19, enrolled during active disease. The sequencing sample was made of peripheral blood. The CDR3 nucleotides are TGCGCCAGCAGCCCGAGTCTGGGGGGGAGTCAGCCCCAGCATTTT. It specifies CASSPSLGGSQPQHF.